Given below is one TCR beta chain in context. Because the CDR3 is missing its conserved closing phenylalanine or tryptophan, this is likely a read error. Because the CDR3's place on the DNA is in doubt, the DNA is left out and the CDR3 is given as listed by TCRdb. Exclusion followed for patients with uncontrolled infection, other autoimmune disease, pregnancy or lactation. The CDR3 is 11 amino acids long, termini counted. TCR beta CDR3 region amplification was performed from RNA transcripts. A first-round RT-PCR of the TCR CDR3 used the HTBI primer set. Each CDR3 protein gets one entry after TCRdb re-called the multiplex PCR reads with MiXCR. The repertoire holds 550,000 to 600,000 distinct CDR3 sequences, with under 60% as singletons. This record belongs to a study of T cells in Graves' hyperthyroidism and ophthalmopathy.

V is TRBV12-3 or TRBV12-4 and J is TRBJ1-4. The receptor comes from an adult woman with Graves' disease, either hyperthyroidism or ophthalmopathy (not recorded which). The specimen was peripheral blood or thyroid tissue (not recorded which). CDR3 in amino acids: CASSLLGQNTD.